This TCR beta chain was observed in a study of radiation and T cells in renal cell carcinoma. Germline V CDR1 and CDR2: SNHLY, FYNNEI. CDR3 size: 13 residues. V dropped 8 bases and J dropped 8; count of bases not matched to a gene: 9. The time point was: baseline pretreatment blood. This sample's treatment: 15 Gy SBRT to primary tumor, nephrectomy 4 weeks later. This renal cell carcinoma was of the clear cell type. The study, taken as a whole, reports: Without pretreatment biopsies, baseline tumor clonotype presence was undetermined.

Of note for this clone: The antigen remains undetermined.

Libraries were prepared by immunoSEQ multiplex PCR; TCRdb keeps only in-frame clonotypes and omits some of them. The table includes some 140,000 clones, 88% detected once. The sample was blood, taken from a patient whose treatment included radiotherapy and nephrectomy. This receptor was obtained from a woman aged 45-65 years with renal cell carcinoma. V gene TRBV2 combines with J gene TRBJ1-2; 9 nucleotides match TRBD1. The CDR3 loop is CASGLRQGDGYTF. CDR3 in DNA: TGTGCCAGCGGCCTTAGACAGGGGGACGGCTACACCTTC. Drawing the rest from reference TRBV2 and TRBJ1-2, the complete variable domain is EPEVTQTPSHQVTQMGQEVILRCVPISNHLYFYWYRQILGQKVEFLVSFYNNEISEKSEIFDDQFSVERPDGSNFTLKIRSTKLEDSAMYFCASGLRQGDGYTFGSGTRLTVV.